This T cell receptor (beta chain) was captured by sequencing in a study of shared clonotypes between healthy human individuals. Germline V gene lookup returns CDR1 MNHEY and CDR2 SMNVEV (reference sequence). CDR3 length equals 14 residues. V shed 2 bases and J shed 5 bases, with 12 bases lying between them. Remarks on this clone: The antigen is undetermined. Additional DNA sequences in this sample encode the identical CDR3.

The method was immunoSEQ multiplex PCR; TCRdb's version includes in-frame clones alone and lacks a portion of them. The sample has 2 million to 2.5 million clones; 85% to 95% are singletons. Study-wide points: Naive CD4 clonotypes overlapped across a handful of donors at roughly 4.5%.

This TCR was sampled from a man aged 18 to 35 in good health. The gene calls are TRBV27 and TRBJ1-1; the D gene is possibly TRBD1 (6 bases). Input material: naive CD4+ T cells sorted from blood. Subset meaning: CD45RA+ positively selected. The CDR3 is CASSLDRRGTEAFF. The CDR3 region has the DNA TGTGCCAGCAGTTTAGACAGGAGGGGAACTGAAGCTTTCTTT.